A selection of T cell receptor beta chains follows, all from one sample in a study of tumor-infiltrating lymphocytes in primary liver carcinoma. TCRdb re-called the multiplex PCR reads with MiXCR, one entry per CDR3 protein. The sample consists of 80,000 or so distinct CDR3 sequences, 71% of them appearing once. Sequencing was performed on liver tumor tissue from sampling region 4. All receptors derive from a woman aged 60 to 75 with primary liver carcinoma and hepatitis B virus infection. Both conserved end residues are part of each CDR3. Fields, in order: D gene, J gene, V gene, clone size, CDR3 DNA, CDR3 protein. A D gene is named only where the DNA matches it firmly. Some rows have no size entry. The others give once, few or many, or a class for an expanded clone.

>TRBD2|TRBJ2-7|TRBV6-5|NA
TGTGCCAGCTCTCCTAGCGGCTACGAGCATTACTTC
CASSPSGYEHYF
>NA|TRBJ2-7|TRBV5-1|many
TGCGCCAGCAGCTTGGATCTAGAGCAGTACTTC
CASSLDLEQYF
>NA|TRBJ2-1|TRBV11-3|NA
TGTACCAGCAGTCACCCGGCCTACAGTGAGCAGTTCTTC
CTSSHPAYSEQFF
>NA|TRBJ2-2|TRBV6-1|NA
TGTGCCAGCAGACCATATGTGGGGATAAACACCGGGGAGCTATTTTTT
CASRPYVGINTGELFF
>TRBD1|TRBJ2-1|TRBV28|many
TGTGCCAGCAGTCCCTGGGGACAGGGGGCTCTTCACAATGAGCAGTTCTTC
CASSPWGQGALHNEQFF
>TRBD1|TRBJ1-2|TRBV7-9|many
TGTGCCAGCAGCTTAGCGGGACAGGAGACCTCTGGCTACACCTTC
CASSLAGQETSGYTF
>NA|TRBJ2-5|TRBV5-5|NA
TGTGCCAGCAGCTTTGGATTCATTAACCAAGAGACCCAGCACTTC
CASSFGFINQETQHF
>NA|TRBJ2-2|TRBV29-1|few
TGCAGCGTTGAGCGGCAGGGGACCGGGGAGCTGTTTTTT
CSVERQGTGELFF
>NA|TRBJ2-7|TRBV6-5|many
TGTGCCAGCAGTTACACCAGCGAGCTCTACGAGCAGTACTTC
CASSYTSELYEQYF
>NA|TRBJ2-1|TRBV10-3|NA
TGTGCCATCAGTGAGGCGGGCATAAGGAGGGTCGATGAGCAGTTCTTC
CAISEAGIRRVDEQFF
>NA|TRBJ2-5|TRBV30|many
TGTGCCTGCCGTCCCTACCAGGGGTCTATGCAAGAGACCCAGTACTTC
CACRPYQGSMQETQYF
>NA|TRBJ2-3|TRBV4-2|NA
TGTGCTAGCAGCCAAGTTGGGCAGCAAGATACGCAGTTTTTT
CASSQVGQQDTQFF
>TRBD1|TRBJ1-1|TRBV10-2|NA
TGCGCCAGCAGTGCTGGACAGGTGGCTGAAGCCTTCTTT
CASSAGQVAEAFF
>NA|TRBJ2-1|TRBV6-1|many
TGTGCCAGCAGTGAAGGGCTAGCGAGATACAATGAGCAGTTCTTC
CASSEGLARYNEQFF
>NA|TRBJ2-3|TRBV5-4|few
TGTGCCAGCAGTTTTTTGGGTAGTACAGGTACGCAGTATTTT
CASSFLGSTGTQYF